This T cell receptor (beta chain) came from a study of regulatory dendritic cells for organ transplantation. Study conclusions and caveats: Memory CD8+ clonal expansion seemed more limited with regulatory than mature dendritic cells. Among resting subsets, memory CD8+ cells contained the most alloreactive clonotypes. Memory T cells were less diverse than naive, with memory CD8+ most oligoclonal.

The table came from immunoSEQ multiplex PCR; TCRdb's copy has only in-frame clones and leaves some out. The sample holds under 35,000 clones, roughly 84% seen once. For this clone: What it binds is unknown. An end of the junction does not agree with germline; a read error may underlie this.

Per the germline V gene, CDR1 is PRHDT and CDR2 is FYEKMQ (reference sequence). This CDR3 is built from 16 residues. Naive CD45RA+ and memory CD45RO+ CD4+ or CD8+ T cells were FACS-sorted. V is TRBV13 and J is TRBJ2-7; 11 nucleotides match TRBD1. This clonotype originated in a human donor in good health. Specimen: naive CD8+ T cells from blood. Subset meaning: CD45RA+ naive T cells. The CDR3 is CASSLGDRGVTYEQYF. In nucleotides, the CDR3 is TGTGCCAGCAGCCTAGGGGACAGGGGGGTTACCTACGAGCAGTACTTC.